This paragraph covers one TCR beta chain sequence. Additional DNA sequences in this sample encode the identical CDR3. Clones were read by immunoSEQ multiplex PCR, and TCRdb kept only the in-frame ones, dropping some. The sample includes around 650,000 clones, around 96% of them seen just once. The data were taken from a study of shared clonotypes between healthy human individuals. V dropped 1 base and J dropped 3 bases, with 7 bases sitting between them. CDR1 and CDR2 (germline): SNHLY, FYNNEI. There are 13 residues in the CDR3. Naive CD8 isolation took CD45RO-negative cells positively selected for CCR7 and excluded terminally differentiated effector memory CD45RA+ cells.

This rearrangement joins TRBV2 to TRBJ2-7, with D maybe TRBD1 (5 bases). The sample was naive CD8+ T cells sorted from blood. This clonotype originated in a woman aged 25 to 45 in good health. The CDR3 region has the DNA TGTGCCAGCAGTGAAGGGGGCAGCTACGAGCAGTACTTC. Protein: CASSEGGSYEQYF. The full variable domain, its missing parts supplied by reference TRBV2 and TRBJ2-7, is EPEVTQTPSHQVTQMGQEVILRCVPISNHLYFYWYRQILGQKVEFLVSFYNNEISEKSEIFDDQFSVERPDGSNFTLKIRSTKLEDSAMYFCASSEGGSYEQYFGPGTRLTVT.